One and the same sample provided the 3 T cell receptor beta chains below, sequenced in a study of cytomegalovirus exposure and HLA in healthy donors. Use of 60 Vbeta and 13 Jbeta primers characterized the PCR. Assay used: immunoSEQ multiplex PCR; TCRdb lists only in-frame clones, some missing. Of about 130,000 clones listed, about 74% are singletons. Specimen: PBMCs. The receptors come from a man in his late teens or twenties in good health and CMV-seropositive.

This chain joins TRBV14 and TRBJ2-7; D unclear. Per the germline V gene, CDR1 is SGHDN and CDR2 is FVKESK. The CDR3 is made up of 15 amino acids. V lost 0 bases to trimming and J lost 1 base, with 10 bases between them. This chain's CDR3 is CASSQDLRRSYEQYF. The CDR3 region has the DNA TGTGCCAGCAGCCAAGATCTCCGGAGATCCTACGAGCAGTACTTC. The entire variable domain, with the rest obtained from reference TRBV14 and TRBJ2-7, is as follows: EAGVTQFPSHSVIEKGQTVTLRCDPISGHDNLYWYRRVMGKEIKFLLHFVKESKQDESGMPNNRFLAERTGGTYSTLKVQPAELEDSGVYFCASSQDLRRSYEQYFGPGTRLTVT.

V and J are TRBV5-1 and TRBJ2-1, with D possibly being TRBD1 (5 bases). This CDR3 has 16 amino acids. The V end lost 1 base, the J end lost 0 bases, and 11 bases lay between the germline ends. Germline V lookup: CDR1 SGHRS, CDR2 YFSETQ. The CDR3 DNA reads TGCGCCAGCAGCTTGTCGTGGGGCAGCTCCTACAATGAGCAGTTCTTC. Its translation is CASSLSWGSSYNEQFF.

This sequence joins TRBV6-6 and TRBJ1-1, with 8 bases matching TRBD1. This CDR3 comprises 15 residues. V was pared by 2 bases and J by 3 bases, with 5 bases of the junction left unmatched. In germline, CDR1 is MNHNY, CDR2 SVGAGI (reference sequence). The CDR3 DNA reads TGTGCCAGCAGTTACCGACAGGGGTTGGACACTGAAGCTTTCTTT. It specifies CASSYRQGLDTEAFF.